A selection of T cell receptor beta chains follows, all from one sample in a study of T cell responses to AZD1222 COVID-19 vaccine. Repertoires were generated with immunoSEQ multiplex PCR, while TCRdb's copy carries only in-frame clones and drops some. This table has 140,000 or so clones, about 86% appearing once. This material consisted of peripheral blood, taken 28 days after the second AZD1222 dose. Every receptor here comes from an adult who received the AZD1222 COVID-19 vaccine. CDR3s include the opening cysteine and the closing phenylalanine or tryptophan. Clone sizes are given selectively: once, few, many, or a class where the clone is expanded.

j_call,clone_size,v_call,cdr3_aa
TRBJ1-2,NA,TRBV3-1/TRBV3-2,CASSQDSGNYYGYTF
TRBJ1-1,NA,TRBV13,CASSPWTAEAFF
TRBJ1-5,NA,TRBV6-5,CASSYSFRGNQPQHF
TRBJ1-2,once,TRBV4-1,CASSQDAGQGNWDYGYTF
TRBJ2-3,NA,TRBV30,CAWSRDSGDTQYF
TRBJ2-7,NA,TRBV29-1,CSVEWRYEQYF
TRBJ2-1,NA,TRBV12-3/TRBV12-4,CATRLARYNEQFF
TRBJ2-7,once,TRBV11-2,CASSPARGRVTYEQYF
TRBJ1-2,NA,TRBV6-5,CASSYGARNYGYTF
TRBJ2-1,NA,TRBV10-1,CASSRGQGQEFF
TRBJ2-5,NA,TRBV13,CASSPSYVVGPGETQYF
TRBJ2-7,NA,TRBV7-2,CATGLAGSEQYF
TRBJ2-5,NA,TRBV10-2,CASSVQETQYF
TRBJ2-7,few,TRBV4-1,CASSQGQAYEQYF
TRBJ2-7,NA,TRBV3-1/TRBV3-2,CASSPTGGDEQYF
TRBJ2-1,NA,TRBV19,CASNRDREGNEQFF
TRBJ1-2,NA,TRBV7-9,CASSRTGGGYGYTF
TRBJ2-7,few,TRBV6-5,CASSHRFGGADEQYF
TRBJ1-1,NA,TRBV3-1/TRBV3-2,CASSQRDRNTEAFF
TRBJ2-1,NA,TRBV20-1,CSASRELQQFF
TRBJ2-1,NA,TRBV11-3,CASSLLAGGSGEQFF
TRBJ2-5,once,TRBV5-4,CASSLVGRVEETQYF
TRBJ1-6,NA,TRBV15,CATSHLDREGSPLHF
TRBJ1-5,NA,TRBV5-1,CASSPGGDQPQHF
TRBJ2-7,NA,TRBV19,CASRHDRAPYEQYF
TRBJ1-2,NA,TRBV27,CASSSTGYGYTF
TRBJ1-1,NA,TRBV3-1/TRBV3-2,CASSQSDTEAFF
TRBJ1-2,few,TRBV10-3,CAINSGGANYGYTF
TRBJ1-2,NA,TRBV27,CASSFREGLANYGYTF
TRBJ1-6,NA,TRBV6-5,CASRDSYNSPLHF
TRBJ1-6,NA,TRBV6-4,CASSDPLRDSPYNSPLHF
TRBJ2-1,NA,TRBV5-6,CASSLDRGDNEQFF
TRBJ1-2,NA,TRBV20-1,CSASAEGDWGYTF
TRBJ1-1,once,TRBV24-1,CAPGEDPETEAFF
TRBJ1-2,NA,TRBV11-2,CASSYFTGGGDGYTF
TRBJ1-1,NA,TRBV6-5,CASTPRPEMNTEAFF
TRBJ2-3,NA,TRBV7-9,CASSFGTSATDTQYF